This T cell receptor beta chain was identified during a study of OX40 agonist ivuxolimab in advanced cancers. Study-wide results and limits: Expanded clones were, on average, more numerous among CD8+ T cells than CD4+. Several nonresponders also turned out to have low normalized T-cell clonal expansion.

On this clone itself: What it binds is not known.

TCRdb's copy holds only in-frame clones and misses some; the assay was immunoSEQ multiplex PCR. Here the sample spans 30,000 or so clones, around three quarters being singletons. Germline V CDR1 and CDR2: MDHEN, SYDVKM. The CDR3 is 12 amino acids. V was pared by 2 bases and J by 6 bases, with 5 bases between. At baseline, cycle 4 day 1, and cycle 7 day 1, blood was sampled. The sequencing here drew on CD4+ or CD8+ T cells sorted from blood, taken in a trial of the OX40 agonist ivuxolimab. The sequence was collected from an adult with an advanced solid tumor such as melanoma, head and neck, liver or kidney cancer. This chain uses TRBV28 with TRBJ1-5; D gene ambiguous. This CDR3 reads CASSLGVQPQHF. In nucleotides, the CDR3 is TGTGCCAGCAGTTTAGGGGTTCAGCCCCAGCATTTT.